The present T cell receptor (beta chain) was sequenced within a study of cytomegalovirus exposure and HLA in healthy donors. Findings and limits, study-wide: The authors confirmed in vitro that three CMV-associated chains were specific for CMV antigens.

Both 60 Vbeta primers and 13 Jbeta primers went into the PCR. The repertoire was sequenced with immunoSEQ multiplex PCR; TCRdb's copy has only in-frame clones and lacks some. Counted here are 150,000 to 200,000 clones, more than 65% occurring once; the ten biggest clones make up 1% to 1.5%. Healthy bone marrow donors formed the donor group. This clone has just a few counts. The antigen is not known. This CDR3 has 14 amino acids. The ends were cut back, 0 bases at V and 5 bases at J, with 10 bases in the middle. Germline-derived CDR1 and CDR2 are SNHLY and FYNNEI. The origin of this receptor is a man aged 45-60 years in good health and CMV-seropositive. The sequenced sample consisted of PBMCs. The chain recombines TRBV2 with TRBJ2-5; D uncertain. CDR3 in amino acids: CASSEARQQETQYF. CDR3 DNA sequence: TGTGCCAGCAGTGAAGCGCGGCAGCAGGAGACCCAGTACTTC.